Each of the 4 T cell receptor beta chains below was sequenced from the same sample in a study of cytomegalovirus exposure and HLA in healthy donors (dated by TCRdb to about 2017). Receptor amplification or capture employed the immunoSEQ multiplex PCR assay. For the multiplex PCR, a mixture combining 60 forward primers for TCR Vbeta segments and 13 reverse primers for TCR Jbeta segments was used. TCRdb carries this immuneACCESS record with in-frame sequences only. Its versions omit some clonotypes, under half of them owing to an unresolved V gene in the studies checked, with the rest unexplained. The sample contains over 150,000 clones, around 80% of them found a single time. Less than 15% of the sample belongs to the ten largest clones. The specimen sequenced was PBMCs. These receptors originate from a woman between 45 and 65 years old in good health and CMV-seropositive.

The chain recombines TRBV5-1 with TRBJ2-5, with 12 bases fitting TRBD2. CDR3 length: 17 residues. With V trimmed by 0 bases and J by 4 bases, 7 bases remained unmatched. CDR1 is SGHRS, CDR2 YFSETQ, per germline. The CDR3 sequence: CASSLEASGGARETQYF. Written as DNA, the CDR3 is TGCGCCAGCAGCTTGGAGGCTAGCGGGGGGGCCCGAGAGACCCAGTACTTC.

With regard to this clone: Other DNA variants within this sample encode the same CDR3. V gene TRBV19 combines with J gene TRBJ1-1, with D hard to call. The germline CDR1 and CDR2 sequences are LNHDA and SQIVND (reference sequence). The CDR3 loop spans 12 amino acids. V was pared by 3 bases and J by 5 bases, with 7 bases between. CDR3 coding DNA: TGTGCCAGTAGTATCGGGGAAACTGAAGCTTTCTTT. It specifies CASSIGETEAFF. The whole variable domain, filled in from reference TRBV19 and TRBJ1-1, reads DGGITQSPKYLFRKEGQNVTLSCEQNLNHDAMYWYRQDPGQGLRLIYYSQIVNDFQKGDIAEGYSVSREKKESFPLTVTSAQKNPTAFYLCASSIGETEAFFGQGTRLTVV.

J is TRBJ1-2 and V is TRBV5-4; 7 bases match TRBD1. V dropped 3 bases and J dropped 7; count of bases not matched to a gene: 18. CDR1 SGHNT and CDR2 YYREEE come from the germline V gene (reference sequence). CDR3 length: 17 amino acids. CDR3 protein: CASSSSSTPRDSGGYTF. CDR3 nucleotides: TGTGCCAGCAGCTCGTCATCCACCCCCCGGGACAGTGGTGGCTACACCTTC.

This rearrangement joins TRBV4-2 to TRBJ2-1; a weak D match, TRBD2 (6 bases). This CDR3 comprises 14 residues. The germline V gene has CDR1 LGHNA and CDR2 YNFKEQ. V dropped 4 bases and J dropped 3 bases, with 10 bases sitting between them. The CDR3 DNA is TGTGCCAGCAGCCTCGGGACTCGCTACAATGAGCAGTTCTTC. This translates into CASSLGTRYNEQFF.